This is a list of T cell receptor beta chains from one sample in a study of regulatory T cells in long-lasting Graves disease. TCRdb independently ran MiXCR on the multiplex PCR reads; one entry per CDR3 protein. The table has 200,000 to 250,000 distinct CDR3 sequences, roughly 18% seen once. This sample also belongs to another study, concerning T cells in Graves' hyperthyroidism and ophthalmopathy.

This specimen was peripheral blood mononuclear cells (PBMCs), taken at new diagnosis, from a patient treated with antithyroid drugs. These receptor sequences come from a woman younger than 45 with Graves disease. The CDR3 runs from the conserved cysteine through the conserved F or W. The D gene is left open where the match is weak. Clone size is shown for a subset of rows, as once, few, many or a class of expanded clone.

j_call v_call clone_size d_call cdr3_aa cdr3_nt
TRBJ1-5 TRBV5-5 few . CAGSLGKGGNQPQHF TGTGCCGGCAGCTTAGGGAAGGGAGGTAATCAGCCCCAGCATTTT
TRBJ2-3 TRBV29-1 few . CSVAGVRGTDTQYF TGCAGCGTTGCGGGGGTACGGGGCACAGATACGCAGTATTTT
TRBJ2-1 TRBV20-1 many TRBD2 CSARETSGGAGEQFF TGCAGTGCTAGAGAGACTAGCGGGGGGGCCGGTGAGCAGTTCTTC
TRBJ1-2 TRBV9 many TRBD1 CASSLVGQSKGYTF TGTGCCAGCAGCCTAGTGGGACAGTCAAAGGGCTACACCTTC
TRBJ2-7 TRBV19 many TRBD1 CASSEGQGTYEQYF TGTGCCAGTAGCGAAGGACAGGGGACCTACGAGCAGTACTTC
TRBJ2-2 TRBV18 . TRBD1 CASSPKDRVGAGELFF TGTGCCAGCTCACCAAAAGACAGGGTCGGCGCCGGGGAGCTGTTTTTT
TRBJ1-1 TRBV29-1 many . CSVELGSTEAFF TGCAGCGTTGAGTTAGGTAGCACTGAAGCTTTCTTT
TRBJ2-2 TRBV7-8 many . CASSLRSWTATGELFF TGTGCCAGCAGCTTAAGATCCTGGACGGCAACCGGGGAGCTGTTTTTT
TRBJ1-3 TRBV19 . . CASSMGSSGNTIYF TGTGCCAGTAGTATGGGCAGCTCTGGAAACACCATATATTTT
TRBJ2-1 TRBV11-2 . . CASSLSWSGKQFF TGTGCCAGCAGCTTAAGTTGGAGTGGGAAGCAGTTCTTC
TRBJ1-2 TRBV2 many TRBD1 CASSTGQGWGYTF TGTGCCAGCAGTACAGGACAGGGTTGGGGCTACACCTTC
TRBJ2-3 TRBV9 many . CASSVGGGALDTQYF TGTGCCAGCAGCGTAGGAGGGGGGGCCTTAGATACGCAGTATTTT
TRBJ2-5 TRBV7-2 many TRBD1 CASTGTVLRETQYF TGTGCCAGCACCGGGACAGTCCTTAGGGAGACCCAGTACTTC
TRBJ2-1 TRBV7-2 . . CASSKELYSYNEQFF TGTGCCAGCAGCAAAGAGTTATACTCCTACAATGAGCAGTTCTTC
TRBJ2-7 TRBV20-1 . . CSASKRDWYEQYF TGCAGTGCTAGTAAACGGGATTGGTACGAGCAGTACTTC
TRBJ1-6 TRBV7-9 . . CASSLQATSNSPLHF TGTGCCAGCAGCTTACAAGCCACCAGTAATTCACCCCTCCACTTT
TRBJ2-5 TRBV5-5 . TRBD1 CASSANPGQGAETQYF TGTGCCAGCAGCGCGAATCCGGGACAGGGGGCGGAGACCCAGTACTTC
TRBJ1-2 TRBV28 . . CASSSAMGSYGYTF TGTGCCAGCAGTTCGGCGATGGGGAGCTATGGCTACACCTTC
TRBJ1-2 TRBV12-3/TRBV12-4 . . CASSLSGQGGGYTF TGTGCCAGCAGTTTAAGTGGGCAGGGTGGTGGCTACACCTTC
TRBJ2-7 TRBV28 many . CASSLGSYPYEQYF TGTGCCAGCAGTTTAGGGTCGTACCCCTACGAGCAGTACTTC
TRBJ1-6 TRBV28 many TRBD1 CASRGQATYNSPLHF TGTGCCAGCCGGGGACAGGCCACCTATAATTCACCCCTCCACTTT
TRBJ1-5 TRBV27 many . CASSLSGNSPPQHF TGTGCCAGCAGTTTATCGGGAAATAGTCCGCCCCAGCATTTT
TRBJ2-1 TRBV30 many TRBD2 CAWSVRGGSYNEQFF TGTGCCTGGAGTGTACGCGGGGGCTCCTACAATGAGCAGTTCTTC
TRBJ2-3 TRBV24-1 many . CATSESASTDTQYF TGTGCCACCAGTGAATCGGCTAGCACAGATACGCAGTATTTT